This T cell receptor beta chain was observed in a study of OX40 agonist ivuxolimab in advanced cancers. At the level of the study: Eligibility rules accepted prior anti-PD-1, anti-PD-L1 or anti-CTLA-4 therapy, and 30% to 40% had some.

Notes on this clone: The target antigen is unknown.

Notes on the study in general: Expanded peripheral T-cell antigen specificity went undetermined.

Produced via immunoSEQ multiplex PCR; TCRdb's table is partial and in-frame only. The sample carries about 84,000 clones, more than 75% recorded once. CDR1 is ENHRY, CDR2 SYGVKD, per germline. The CDR3 length is 12 residues. Trimming took off 0 bases at V and 15 bases at J, with 13 bases between the two ends. V is TRBV10-3 and J is TRBJ2-3, with a weak D call TRBD1 (5 bases). Sequencing was performed on CD4+ or CD8+ T cells sorted from blood, taken in a trial of the OX40 agonist ivuxolimab. This TCR was sampled from an adult with an advanced solid tumor such as melanoma, head and neck, liver or kidney cancer. The CDR3 here is CAISESKGAPYF. The CDR3 DNA follows: TGTGCCATCAGTGAGTCGAAAGGGGCCCCCTATTTT.